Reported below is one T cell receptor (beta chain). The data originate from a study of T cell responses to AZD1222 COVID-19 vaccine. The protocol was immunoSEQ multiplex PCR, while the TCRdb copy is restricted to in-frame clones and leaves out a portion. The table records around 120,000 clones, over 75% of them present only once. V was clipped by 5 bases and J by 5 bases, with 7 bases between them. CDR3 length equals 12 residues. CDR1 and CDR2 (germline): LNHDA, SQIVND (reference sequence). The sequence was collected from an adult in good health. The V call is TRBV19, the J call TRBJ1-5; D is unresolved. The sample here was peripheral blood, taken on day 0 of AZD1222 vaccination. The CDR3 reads CASSREYQPQHF. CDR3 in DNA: TGTGCCAGTAGTCGGGAGTATCAGCCCCAGCATTTT.